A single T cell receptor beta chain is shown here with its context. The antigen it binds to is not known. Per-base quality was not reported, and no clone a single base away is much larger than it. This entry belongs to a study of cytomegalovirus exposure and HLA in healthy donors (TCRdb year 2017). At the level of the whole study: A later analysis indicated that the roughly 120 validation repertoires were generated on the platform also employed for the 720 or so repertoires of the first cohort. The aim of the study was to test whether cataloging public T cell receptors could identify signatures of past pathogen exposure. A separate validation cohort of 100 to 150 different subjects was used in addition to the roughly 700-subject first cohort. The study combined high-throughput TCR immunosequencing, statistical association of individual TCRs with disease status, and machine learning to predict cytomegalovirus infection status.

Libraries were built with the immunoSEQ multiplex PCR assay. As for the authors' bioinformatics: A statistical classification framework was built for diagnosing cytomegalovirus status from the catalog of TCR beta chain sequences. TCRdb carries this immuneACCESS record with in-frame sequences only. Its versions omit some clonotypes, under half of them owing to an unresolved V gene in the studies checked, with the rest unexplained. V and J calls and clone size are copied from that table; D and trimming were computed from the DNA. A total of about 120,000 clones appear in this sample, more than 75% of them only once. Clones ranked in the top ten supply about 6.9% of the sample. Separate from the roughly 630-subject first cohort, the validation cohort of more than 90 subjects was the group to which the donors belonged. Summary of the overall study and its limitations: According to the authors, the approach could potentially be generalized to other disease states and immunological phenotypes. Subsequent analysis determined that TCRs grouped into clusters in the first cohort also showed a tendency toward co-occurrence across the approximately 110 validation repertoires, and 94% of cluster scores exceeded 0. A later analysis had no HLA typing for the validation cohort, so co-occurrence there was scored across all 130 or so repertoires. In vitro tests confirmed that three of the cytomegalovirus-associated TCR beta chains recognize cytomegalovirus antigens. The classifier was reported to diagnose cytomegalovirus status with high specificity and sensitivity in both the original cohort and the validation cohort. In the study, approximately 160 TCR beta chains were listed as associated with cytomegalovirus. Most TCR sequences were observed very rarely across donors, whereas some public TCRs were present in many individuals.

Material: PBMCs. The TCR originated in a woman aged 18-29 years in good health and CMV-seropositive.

CDR3 sequence: CAWSQFNQPQHF. In nucleotides, the sequence is TGTGCCTGGAGTCAGTTCAATCAGCCCCAGCATTTT. The V and J segments used are TRBV30 and TRBJ1-5, with no reliable assignment of the D segment. Its CDR3 holds 12 amino acids, cysteine through phenylalanine. Left in the record is the CDR3 DNA by itself, 36 bases read in frame from the first base. CDR1 and CDR2 are read off the germline V gene (reference sequence) as GTSNPN and SVGIG. V is shortened by 2 bases, J by 3 bases, and the region joining them spans 5 bases.